One sample yielded the 31 T cell receptor beta chains listed below, sequenced in a study of cytomegalovirus exposure and HLA in healthy donors. With 60 Vbeta and 13 Jbeta primers, the PCR was carried out. The protocol was immunoSEQ multiplex PCR, while the TCRdb copy is restricted to in-frame clones and leaves out a portion. The table lists 65,000 to 95,000 clones, around three quarters of them singletons. Sequencing was performed on PBMCs. Receptors originate from a man younger than 45 in good health and CMV-seronegative.

This chain uses TRBV9 with TRBJ2-3, with D unclear. Germline lookup yields CDR1 SGDLS and CDR2 YYNGEE. V lost 4 bases, J lost 5 bases, and 8 bases lay in between. This CDR3 contains 12 residues. CDR3 bases: TGTGCCAGCAGCCCCCGCGGAGATACGCAGTATTTT. Residues: CASSPRGDTQYF.

J is TRBJ2-2 and V is TRBV10-1, with D perhaps matching TRBD1 (5 bases). Germline assignment: CDR1 WNHNN and CDR2 SYGVQD (reference sequence). V was cut by 8 bases and J by 2 bases, with 9 bases left in between. The CDR3 sequence is 13 residues long. The CDR3 is CASQDTNTGELFF. CDR3 bases: TGCGCCAGCCAGGACACTAACACCGGGGAGCTGTTTTTT.

For this clone: Other DNA sequences in this sample translate to the same CDR3. The genes are TRBV30 and TRBJ1-6; TRBD1 is a possible D gene (5 bases). V lost 0 bases and J 7 bases, leaving 10 bases between the germline ends. Germline loops: CDR1 GTSNPN, CDR2 SVGIG (reference sequence). CDR3 length: 14 residues. The DNA for the CDR3 is TGTGCCTGGAGTGTGGGGCAAGGGAATTCACCCCTCCACTTT. This encodes CAWSVGQGNSPLHF.

The CDR3 DNA sequence: TGTGCCAGCAGCCAGCGGGGGGGCAGGGAGGGTGAGCAGTTCTTC. The encoded protein is CASSQRGGREGEQFF. The chain combines TRBV7-2 with TRBJ2-1; 10 nucleotides line up with TRBD2. J gave up 9 bases and V 5 bases, and 10 bases lay outside the gene matches. CDR1 and CDR2 from the germline V gene are SGHTA and FQGNSA. The CDR3 has 15 residues. Supplemented by reference TRBV7-2 and TRBJ2-1, the full variable domain reads GAGVSQSPSNKVTEKGKDVELRCDPISGHTALYWYRQSLGQGLEFLIYFQGNSAPDKSGLPSDRFSAERTGGSVSTLTIQRTQQEDSAVYLCASSQRGGREGEQFFGPGTRLTVL.

The genes are TRBV12-2 and TRBJ1-1; the table's D gene call, TRBD1, was not cross checked with the DNA. TRBV12-2 is noted as a pseudogene. This CDR3 is 15 amino acids long. The CDR3 reads CASRSRTARDTEAFF. The CDR3 DNA reads TGTGCAAGTCGCTCGAGGACAGCTCGGGACACTGAAGCTTTCTTT.

The rearrangement uses TRBV4-3 and TRBJ2-7, with D maybe TRBD2 (6 bases). The CDR3 is made up of 13 amino acids. The V end lost 1 base, the J end lost 2 bases, and 6 bases lay between the germline ends. Germline V gene data show CDR1 as LGHNA and CDR2 as YSLEER. The CDR3 protein is CASSQGRAYEQYF. The CDR3, as DNA: TGCGCCAGCAGCCAAGGGAGGGCCTACGAGCAGTACTTC.

The chain links TRBV25-1 to TRBJ1-5, with 7 bases that match TRBD1. J gave up 7 bases and V 2 bases, and 5 bases lay outside the gene matches. Germline V gene data show CDR1 as MGHDK and CDR2 as SYGVNS. The CDR3 is 14 residues long. As DNA, the CDR3 is TGTGCCAGCAGTGAAACAGGGGTAAGGCAGCCCCAGCATTTT. It codes for CASSETGVRQPQHF.

This chain uses TRBV5-8 with TRBJ2-7; TRBD1 is a possible D gene (6 bases). CDR1 is SGHTS and CDR2 is YDEGEE in the germline V gene. V was clipped by 4 bases and J by 2 bases, with 13 bases between them. This CDR3 is built from 14 residues. The CDR3 bases are TGTGCCAGCAGCCGTCCGGGACACACCTACGAGCAGTACTTC. Translating gives CASSRPGHTYEQYF.

The CDR3, as DNA: TGTGCCTGGAGTTTAGGCAGGCGAGACTATGGCTACACCTTC. It codes for CAWSLGRRDYGYTF. V and J are TRBV30 and TRBJ1-2; no definite D call. V was clipped by 2 bases and J by 3 bases, with 13 bases between them. Germline CDR1 and CDR2: GTSNPN and SVGIG (reference sequence). This CDR3 has 14 residues.

V is TRBV6-5 and J is TRBJ1-2; 12 bases agree with TRBD1. This CDR3 contains 15 residues. The V gene's germline CDR1 is MNHEY and CDR2 SVGAGI. V was clipped by 5 bases and J by 5 bases; unmatched bases: 6. The CDR3 DNA sequence: TGTGCCAGCAGTCCCAGGGACAGGGGGCGGTATGGCTACACCTTC. Residues: CASSPRDRGRYGYTF.

The chain has TRBV7-2 and TRBJ2-7; 13 bases are shared with TRBD2. Germline V gene data show CDR1 as SGHTA and CDR2 as FQGNSA. The CDR3 sequence is 15 residues long. Trimming cost V 1 base and J 5 bases; bases outside gene matches: 2. DNA of the CDR3: TGTGCCAGCAGCTTAGAACTAGCGGGGGGGAACGAGCAGTACTTC. The encoded protein is CASSLELAGGNEQYF.

The chain combines TRBV15 with TRBJ1-2; 7 bases are shared with TRBD1. In germline, CDR1 is LNHNV, CDR2 YYDKDF (reference sequence). V dropped 0 bases and J dropped 7; count of bases not matched to a gene: 17. The CDR3 is 18 amino acids. The CDR3 bases are TGTGCCACCAGCAGAGATCCACCAGGGGGTTGGGGTATTTGTGGCTACACCTTC. Protein product: CATSRDPPGGWGICGYTF.

This clone was recorded once. The chain recombines TRBV9 with TRBJ2-5; 8 nucleotides line up with TRBD1. The germline gives CDR1 SGDLS, CDR2 YYNGEE. The CDR3 runs 14 residues. The junction had 5 bases not matched to a gene; V was cut back by 2 bases and J by 5 bases. The DNA for the CDR3 is TGTGCCAGCAGCGTCGGACAGGGATGGGAGACCCAGTACTTC. This codes for CASSVGQGWETQYF.

The V gene is TRBV7-9, the J gene TRBJ1-2; 9 positions agree with TRBD1. This CDR3 contains 17 residues. Germline-derived CDR1 and CDR2 are SEHNR and FQNEAQ (reference sequence). V shed 4 bases and J 4 bases; nucleotides not matched to a gene: 13. The chain's CDR3 is CASSSSEGGTGFYGYTF. The CDR3 region has the DNA TGTGCCAGCAGCTCCTCGGAGGGCGGGACAGGGTTCTATGGCTACACCTTC.

Worth noting for this clone: One end of the junction varies from germline; a read error may be responsible. J is TRBJ1-2 and V is TRBV4-2, with 7 positions matching TRBD1. CDR1 is LGHNA and CDR2 is YNFKEQ in the germline V gene. CDR3 size: 16 residues. The CDR3: CARSQAQGVANYGYTF. CDR3 sequence (DNA): TGTGCCCGCAGCCAAGCTCAGGGGGTCGCTAACTATGGCTACACCTTC.

The chain recombines TRBV7-9 with TRBJ2-1; 15 nucleotides align to TRBD2. Germline lookup yields CDR1 SEHNR and CDR2 FQNEAQ (reference sequence). Germline trimming cut 3 bases from V and 7 bases from J; bases unmatched to any gene: 13. The CDR3 extends over 19 amino acids. The chain's CDR3 is CASSFRTSGRAVGGNEQFF. The CDR3, as DNA: TGTGCCAGCAGCTTTCGGACTAGCGGGAGGGCCGTGGGGGGGAATGAGCAGTTCTTC.

This clone was counted a single time. The chain is built from TRBV5-1 and TRBJ2-3; 10 bases are shared with TRBD2. Germline CDR1 is SGHRS and CDR2 is YFSETQ. CDR3 length equals 15 residues. Trimming took 4 bases from V and 2 from J; bases not matched to a gene: 4. CDR3 nucleotide sequence: TGCGCCAGCAGCCCAAGCGGGGGGGCCACAGATACGCAGTATTTT. It encodes CASSPSGGATDTQYF.

The chain employs TRBV7-8 and TRBJ2-7, with a possible D match to TRBD2 (6 bases). Germline lookup yields CDR1 SGHVS and CDR2 FQNEAQ. The CDR3 extends over 13 amino acids. V lost 1 base and J lost 7, with 11 bases in between. The CDR3 coding sequence is TGTGCCAGCAGCTTAGGGGGGGTGGGGGAGCAGTACTTC. Translating it yields CASSLGGVGEQYF. Full variable domain (outside the CDR3, taken from reference TRBV7-8 and TRBJ2-7): GAGVSQSPRYKVAKRGQDVALRCDPISGHVSLFWYQQALGQGPEFLTYFQNEAQLDKSGLPSDRFFAERPEGSVSTLKIQRTQQEDSAVYLCASSLGGVGEQYFGPGTRLTVT.

The rearrangement uses TRBV18 and TRBJ2-7; 7 positions match TRBD1. Looked up from germline, CDR1 is KGHSH and CDR2 is LQKENI. With 2 bases clipped from V and 0 bases from J, the junction kept 4 bases outside the gene matches. This CDR3 region has 15 residues. The chain's CDR3 is CASSPGTASSYEQYF. The CDR3 nucleotides are TGTGCCAGCTCACCAGGGACAGCCAGCTCCTACGAGCAGTACTTC.

The chain has TRBV19 and TRBJ2-1; D may be TRBD2 (7 bases). Deletions cut 5 bases from V and 2 bases from J, with 19 bases between. The CDR3 totals 17 residues. Germline assignment: CDR1 LNHDA and CDR2 SQIVND (reference sequence). CDR3 sequence reads: CASSDLGGAFAYNEQFF. As DNA, the CDR3 is TGTGCCAGTAGTGATCTGGGGGGGGCTTTTGCCTACAATGAGCAGTTCTTC.

This clone was detected a few times. The chain employs TRBV7-2 and TRBJ2-2; D gene ambiguous. CDR1 and CDR2 from the germline V gene are SGHTA and FQGNSA. V was trimmed by 6 bases and J by 4 bases, leaving 9 bases between them. CDR3 size: 13 residues. CDR3 residues: CASSRVPTGELFF. The CDR3 DNA reads as TGTGCCAGCAGTCGGGTCCCCACCGGGGAGCTGTTTTTT.

This clone was counted between two and nine times. The chain carries TRBV21-1 and TRBJ1-3. TRBV21-1 is a known pseudogene. The CDR3 is made up of 15 amino acids. This CDR3 is CASSPYREGGNTIYF. For the CDR3, the DNA is TGTGCCAGCAGCCCTTACCGGGAGGGTGGAAACACCATATATTTT.

The chain joins TRBV5-1 to TRBJ1-5, with 12 bases identical to TRBD1. Germline assignment: CDR1 SGHRS and CDR2 YFSETQ. The CDR3 has 15 residues. V shed 8 bases and J 3 bases; nucleotides not matched to a gene: 6. Here the CDR3 reads CARPGQGAVNQPQHF. In nucleotides, the CDR3 is TGCGCCAGGCCGGGACAGGGGGCGGTCAATCAGCCCCAGCATTTT.

V usage is TRBV15 and J usage is TRBJ1-5, with D uncertain. V gave up 5 bases and J gave up 3 bases, with 8 bases separating them. The length of the CDR3 is 13 residues. Germline V gene data show CDR1 as LNHNV and CDR2 as YYDKDF (reference sequence). In DNA, the CDR3 is TGTGCCACCAGCGTAGCGGTCAATCAGCCCCAGCATTTT. Translated: CATSVAVNQPQHF.

The chain recombines TRBV4-1 with TRBJ2-2; perhaps TRBD1 as D (6 bases). The CDR3 loop spans 17 amino acids. The V gene's germline CDR1 is MGHRA and CDR2 YSYEKL. V lost 1 base and J lost 6, with 18 bases in between. The DNA of the CDR3 is TGCGCCAGCAGCCAAGCAGTTCCTTCAGGGGTCCCCGGGGAGCTGTTTTTT. Encoded protein: CASSQAVPSGVPGELFF.

The table lists this clone with a few counts. The chain couples TRBV6-5 to TRBJ2-2; no reliable D call. There are 13 residues in the CDR3. Trimming took off 5 bases at V and 5 bases at J, with 9 bases between the two ends. Germline assignment: CDR1 MNHEY and CDR2 SVGAGI. CDR3 loop: CASSTHLTGELFF. The CDR3 coding sequence is TGTGCCAGCAGTACCCACTTAACCGGGGAGCTGTTTTTT.

The V and J genes are TRBV5-4 and TRBJ2-7; 8 nucleotides line up with TRBD2. The CDR3 is 15 residues long. Germline assignment: CDR1 SGHNT and CDR2 YYREEE (reference sequence). Trimming took 2 bases from V and 0 from J; bases not matched to a gene: 4. This CDR3 reads CASSLPGGSSYEQYF. Here the CDR3 DNA reads TGTGCCAGCAGCTTACCGGGGGGGAGCTCCTACGAGCAGTACTTC.

This clone was seen more than once but under ten times. The CDR3 protein is CASTPGLAGSTQYF. CDR3 bases: TGTGCCAGCACCCCGGGACTAGCGGGCAGTACGCAGTATTTT. The V and J genes are TRBV5-8 and TRBJ2-3; 12 bases map to TRBD2. The CDR3 is 14 amino acids. The V gene's germline CDR1 is SGHTS and CDR2 YDEGEE. With 6 bases clipped from V and 8 bases from J, the junction kept 7 bases outside the gene matches.

About this clone: At one of its ends the junction is not consistent with the germline gene, which may arise from a read error. The chain carries TRBV18 and TRBJ1-2; 7 bases agree with TRBD1. Germline CDR1 reads KGHSH; CDR2 reads LQKENI. The CDR3 covers 13 residues. The CDR3 coding sequence is TGTGCCAGCTCACGGGACAGCAACTATGGCTACCCCTTC. Amino acids: CASSRDSNYGYPF.

The genes are TRBV7-8 and TRBJ2-5; tentatively, D is TRBD1 (6 bases). The end of the DNA fits TRBJ2-7 better, so the J call may be wrong. This CDR3 is built from 15 residues. Germline V gives CDR1 SGHVS, CDR2 FQNEAQ. CDR3 protein: CASRQALQGRYEQYF. Written as DNA, the CDR3 is TGTGCCAGCAGGCAAGCCCTACAGGGAAGGTACGAGCAGTACTTC.

The CDR3 reads CASTLYGDSSYEQYF. The CDR3 coding sequence is TGTGCCAGCACCCTTTATGGGGACAGCTCCTACGAGCAGTACTTC. This chain links TRBV6-1 with TRBJ2-5; 7 nucleotides match TRBD1. TRBJ2-7 explains the end of the DNA better; the J call may be wrong. In germline, CDR1 is MNHNS, CDR2 SASEGT. The CDR3 runs to 15 residues.